Following are 15 T cell receptor beta chains from one sample sequenced in a study of shared clonotypes between healthy human individuals. Profiling relied on immunoSEQ multiplex PCR, and the TCRdb table lists in-frame clones only, not all of them. The data contain 2 million to 2.5 million clones, less than 95% of them singletons. Sequencing used naive CD4+ T cells from PBMCs. The subset here: CD45RA+ positively selected. These receptors were obtained from a man aged 18 to 30 in good health. Some clones in this sample may be carry-over from other donors' samples.

The chain employs TRBV5-1 and TRBJ2-6; weak D call: TRBD1 (5 bases). V lost 2 bases to trimming and J lost 3 bases, with 6 bases between them. In germline, CDR1 is SGHRS, CDR2 YFSETQ. There are 14 residues in the CDR3. The CDR3 DNA sequence: TGCGCCAGCAGCTTTCAGGGTGGGGCCAACGTCCTGACTTTC. Its translation is CASSFQGGANVLTF.

This clone has only a few counts. Other nucleotide sequences in the sample specify the same CDR3. The chain combines TRBV28 with TRBJ1-2; D is uncertain. Trimming took 3 bases from V and 5 from J, leaving 4 bases between them. This CDR3 contains 11 residues. Germline V gene lookup returns CDR1 MDHEN and CDR2 SYDVKM. CDR3 residues: CASSFQYGYTF. CDR3 nucleotide sequence: TGTGCCAGCAGTTTCCAATATGGCTACACCTTC.

J is TRBJ2-2 and V is TRBV7-9; D not certain. With 5 bases removed from V and 0 bases from J, the gap between germline ends came to 13 bases. Looked up from germline, CDR1 is SEHNR and CDR2 is FQNEAQ (reference sequence). The CDR3 extends over 16 amino acids. The CDR3 reads CASSPRWAANTGELFF. In DNA, the CDR3 is TGTGCCAGCAGCCCCAGGTGGGCGGCGAACACCGGGGAGCTGTTTTTT.

This chain links TRBV30 with TRBJ2-7, with 7 bases lining up with TRBD2. Germline trimming cut 0 bases from V and 4 bases from J; bases unmatched to any gene: 9. CDR3 length equals 15 residues. Germline V CDR1 and CDR2: GTSNPN, SVGIG (reference sequence). The CDR3, as DNA: TGTGCCTGGAGTGTGGGGGGAGGGAAGACGTACGAGCAGTACTTC. This translates into CAWSVGGGKTYEQYF.

The J gene is TRBJ2-2, the V gene TRBV5-6; TRBD2 matches at 11 bases. V lost 3 bases to trimming and J lost 6 bases; unmatched junction nucleotides: 4. The CDR3 contains 15 residues. Germline V gene sequence: CDR1 SGHDT, CDR2 YYEEEE. The CDR3 coding sequence is TGTGCCAGCAGCTCTCCGGGACTAGCGGCCGGGGAGCTGTTTTTT. Protein: CASSSPGLAAGELFF.

This clone was observed a handful of times. V is TRBV14 and J is TRBJ2-1, with D uncertain. Germline CDR1 and CDR2: SGHDN and FVKESK. This CDR3 comprises 13 residues. Trimming took 1 base from V and 12 from J, leaving 13 bases between them. CDR3 DNA: TGTGCCAGCAGCCAAGGAATAGTGAGGAGGCAGTTCTTC. Protein product: CASSQGIVRRQFF.

In regard to this clone: Other DNA sequences from this sample encode an identical CDR3 as well. This rearrangement joins TRBV6-5 to TRBJ2-7; D may be TRBD1 (5 bases). The V gene's germline CDR1 is MNHEY and CDR2 SVGAGI. The CDR3 covers 15 residues. V was clipped by 0 bases and J by 2 bases, with 11 bases between them. Written as DNA, the CDR3 is TGTGCCAGCAGTTACTCGTGGCAGGGTGCCTACGAGCAGTACTTC. Translating gives CASSYSWQGAYEQYF.

The chain has TRBV28 and TRBJ1-2, with 10 bases lining up with TRBD1. V was clipped by 5 bases and J by 5 bases; unmatched bases: 8. Germline V CDR1 and CDR2: MDHEN, SYDVKM. CDR3 length equals 15 residues. The chain's CDR3 is CASSPPDRGRYGYTF. The DNA of the CDR3 is TGTGCCAGCAGTCCCCCCGACAGGGGGCGGTATGGCTACACCTTC.

A remark on this clone: The same CDR3 can be traced to other DNA sequences in this sample. This chain uses TRBV28 with TRBJ2-5; TRBD1 aligns across 7 bases. V was clipped by 6 bases and J by 5 bases; unmatched bases: 9. The germline CDR1 and CDR2 sequences are MDHEN and SYDVKM. CDR3 size: 14 residues. The CDR3 sequence is CASSSNRGRETQYF. In DNA form, the CDR3 reads TGTGCCAGCAGCTCGAACAGGGGCAGGGAGACCCAGTACTTC.

V is TRBV19 and J is TRBJ2-5, with TRBD1 as a possible D gene (5 bases). There are 15 residues in the CDR3. CDR1 and CDR2 (germline): LNHDA, SQIVND (reference sequence). V was clipped by 3 bases and J by 2 bases, with 13 bases between them. The CDR3 spells CASSMGQGFQETQYF. CDR3 DNA: TGTGCCAGTAGTATGGGCCAGGGATTTCAAGAGACCCAGTACTTC.

This clone was detected only once. The chain is built from TRBV5-1 and TRBJ2-1; no reliable D call. Germline V gene data show CDR1 as SGHRS and CDR2 as YFSETQ. The CDR3 has 15 residues. Deletions cut 4 bases from V and 5 bases from J, with 16 bases between. The CDR3 coding sequence is TGCGCCAGCAGCCCATCAGTGGGCTACCACAATGAGCAGTTCTTC. It specifies CASSPSVGYHNEQFF.

This clone was seen only a few times. The sample contains more than one DNA sequence encoding this CDR3. The J gene is TRBJ1-2, the V gene TRBV5-1, with D maybe TRBD1 (6 bases). V lost 0 bases and J 1 base, leaving 7 bases between the germline ends. This CDR3 comprises 14 residues. The germline V gene has CDR1 SGHRS and CDR2 YFSETQ. The chain's CDR3 is CASSLEGVNYGYTF. In DNA, the CDR3 is TGCGCCAGCAGCTTGGAGGGGGTTAACTATGGCTACACCTTC.

A single count supports this clone. The genes are TRBV9 and TRBJ2-5; D may be TRBD2 (6 bases). The CDR3 extends over 14 amino acids. Germline assignment: CDR1 SGDLS and CDR2 YYNGEE. V dropped 0 bases and J dropped 7 bases, with 13 bases sitting between them. In DNA, the CDR3 is TGTGCCAGCAGCGTAGGCGGGGTGGAAGGGACCCAGTACTTC. Amino acid sequence: CASSVGGVEGTQYF.

The chain recombines TRBV19 with TRBJ1-4; D is perhaps TRBD1 (5 bases). The ends were cut back, 1 base at V and 2 bases at J, with 5 bases in the middle. Germline V gene lookup returns CDR1 LNHDA and CDR2 SQIVND (reference sequence). This CDR3 has 14 residues. The DNA of the CDR3 is TGTGCCAGTAGTATAGGACAGACTAATGAAAAACTGTTTTTT. Translating it yields CASSIGQTNEKLFF.

J is TRBJ1-1 and V is TRBV27; no reliable D call. V gave up 0 bases and J gave up 4 bases, with 9 bases separating them. The length of the CDR3 is 14 residues. CDR1 is MNHEY, CDR2 SMNVEV, per germline (reference sequence). CDR3 DNA: TGTGCCAGCAGTTTATCAGGCGTGACCACTGAAGCTTTCTTT. Translating it yields CASSLSGVTTEAFF.